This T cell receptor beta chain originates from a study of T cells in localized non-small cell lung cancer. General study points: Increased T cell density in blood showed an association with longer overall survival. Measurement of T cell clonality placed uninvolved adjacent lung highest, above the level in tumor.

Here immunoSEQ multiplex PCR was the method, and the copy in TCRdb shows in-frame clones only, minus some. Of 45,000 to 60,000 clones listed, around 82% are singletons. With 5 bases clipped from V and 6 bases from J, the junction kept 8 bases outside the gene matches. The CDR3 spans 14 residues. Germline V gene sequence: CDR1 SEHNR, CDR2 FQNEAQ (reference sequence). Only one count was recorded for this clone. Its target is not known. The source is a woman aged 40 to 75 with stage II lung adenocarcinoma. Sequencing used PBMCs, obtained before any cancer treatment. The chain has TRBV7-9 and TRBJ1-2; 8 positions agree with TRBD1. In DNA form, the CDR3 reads TGTGCCAGCAGCCCCCCCCGGACAGGGAATGGCTACACCTTC. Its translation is CASSPPRTGNGYTF.